This section outlines one TCR beta chain sequence together with its context. Antigen unknown. This record comes from a study of T cell responses to AZD1222 COVID-19 vaccine. On the study more broadly: Second-dose groups at about 4 or about 12 weeks were pooled.

Study results and limitations: With dominance at 160-218 and 743-854, vaccine-associated CD4 TCRs spanned spike. Spike-specific TCR breadth and depth both grew after two AZD1222 doses. There were mostly white British donors and more females than males, and clonal diversity was possibly underestimated.

The CDR3 runs 11 residues. CDR1 SGHTA and CDR2 FQGNSA come from the germline V gene. V was shortened by 1 base and J by 4 bases, with 1 base between the two germline ends. The protocol was immunoSEQ multiplex PCR, while the TCRdb copy is restricted to in-frame clones and leaves out a portion. Found here are roughly 100,000 clones, 85% to 90% of them singletons; the top ten hold about 5%. This chain links TRBV7-2 with TRBJ1-2; no definite D call. The input for sequencing was peripheral blood, taken on day 0 of AZD1222 vaccination. The source of this sequence is an adult in good health. The CDR3 DNA follows: TGTGCCAGCAGCTTAGTCTATGGCTACACCTTC. Protein sequence: CASSLVYGYTF.